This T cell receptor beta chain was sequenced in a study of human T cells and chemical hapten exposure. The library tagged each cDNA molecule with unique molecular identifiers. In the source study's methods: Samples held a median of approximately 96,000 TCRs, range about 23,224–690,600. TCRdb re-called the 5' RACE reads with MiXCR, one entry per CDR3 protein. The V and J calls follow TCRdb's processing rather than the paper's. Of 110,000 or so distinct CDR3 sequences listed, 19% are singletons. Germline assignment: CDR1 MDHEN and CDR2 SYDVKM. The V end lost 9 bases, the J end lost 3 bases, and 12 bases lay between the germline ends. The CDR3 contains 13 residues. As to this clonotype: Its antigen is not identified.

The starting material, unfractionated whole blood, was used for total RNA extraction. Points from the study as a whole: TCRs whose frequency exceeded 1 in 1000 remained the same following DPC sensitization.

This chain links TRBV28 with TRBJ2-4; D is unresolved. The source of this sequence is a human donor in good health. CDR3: CASCPRFKNIQYF. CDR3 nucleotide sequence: TGTGCCAGTTGCCCTAGGTTCAAAAACATTCAGTACTTC.